Many counts were recorded for the clone carrying this TCR beta chain. Its specificity is not known. Investigators profiled TCR beta VDJ and CDR3 from genomic DNA template. TCRdb re-analysed the reads in MiXCR, keeping a single row per CDR3 protein. The sample has 150,000 to 200,000 distinct CDR3 sequences; about 50% are singletons. Losses at the gene ends were 2 bases for V and 0 bases for J; bases not matched to a gene: 3. The CDR3 length is 15 residues. This specimen belongs to a study of CD8+CD57+ T cells in acquired aplastic anemia. Study in general: Sorted CD4+ and CD8+ cells yielded DNA averaging around 3.2 ug.

Patients picked for sequencing had shown CD8+CD57+ cell expansion detected by flow cytometry. Acquired aplastic anemia of severe grade affected all patients. Study-level findings and limits: For CD8+ Simpson's diversity, patients and controls showed no significant difference. A set of approximately 29 CD8+ CDR3 sequences was shared between patients and controls, and these sequences appeared highly expressed in patients.

V usage is TRBV12-3 or TRBV12-4 and J usage is TRBJ2-5; 7 nucleotides match TRBD1. The sequenced material came from sorted CD4+, CD8+, or CD8+CD57+ T cells (not recorded which) from PBMCs. The sequence derives from a human donor with aplastic anemia. CDR3 in DNA: TGTGCCAGCAGTTTAAACAGGGGATACCAAGAGACCCAGTACTTC. Its protein is CASSLNRGYQETQYF.